The source of this TCR beta chain is a study of T cell clonality in common variable immunodeficiency. Findings and caveats of the study: Reportedly, TCR beta sequences from common variable immunodeficiency showed fewer deletions and N-nucleotide insertions.

CDR3 size: 14 residues. V was trimmed by 3 bases and J by 0 bases, leaving 10 bases between them. Per the germline V gene, CDR1 is DFQATT and CDR2 is SNEGSKA (reference sequence). Profiled with immunoSEQ multiplex PCR; TCRdb holds only in-frame clones, not every one. This sample contains 8,000 or so clones. This clone is labeled medium-sized based on frequency. The antigen remains undetermined. The read ends 3 residues before the CDR3 terminus; that terminus is restored from the germline J gene. Sequencing was performed on peripheral blood mononuclear cells. The TCR originated in a human donor with common variable immunodeficiency. This chain uses TRBV20-1 with TRBJ2-3; the D gene is possibly TRBD1 (5 bases). The CDR3 bases that were read are TGCAGTGCTAGCGACGACAGAAGCACAGATACG. Amino acids: CSASDDRSTDT. The full CDR3 reads CSASDDRSTDTQYF.